This TCR beta chain was obtained from a study of response to subunit inactivated influenza vaccine. Study-level findings and limits: The authors proposed limited new T cell recruitment per seasonal influenza vaccination.

TCRdb analysed the RT-PCR reads with MiXCR anew, one entry per CDR3 protein. In the table there are hundreds of thousands of distinct CDR3 sequences, about 18% of which are singletons. On this clonotype itself: The antigen is undetermined.

Germline V gene lookup returns CDR1 SGHVS and CDR2 FNYEAQ. The ends lost 5 bases at V and 2 bases at J; junction bases unmatched: 18. This CDR3 is 20 amino acids long. The sequence derives from a man between 45 and 60 years old who received an inactivated influenza vaccine. Specimen: PBMCs from blood, collected around 5 days after vaccination. The chain carries TRBV7-6 and TRBJ2-1; 10 nucleotides match TRBD2. The CDR3 protein is CASSTPGQQRAGGPYNEQFF. The CDR3 nucleotides are TGTGCCAGCAGCACCCCGGGACAACAACGAGCGGGAGGGCCCTACAATGAGCAGTTCTTC.